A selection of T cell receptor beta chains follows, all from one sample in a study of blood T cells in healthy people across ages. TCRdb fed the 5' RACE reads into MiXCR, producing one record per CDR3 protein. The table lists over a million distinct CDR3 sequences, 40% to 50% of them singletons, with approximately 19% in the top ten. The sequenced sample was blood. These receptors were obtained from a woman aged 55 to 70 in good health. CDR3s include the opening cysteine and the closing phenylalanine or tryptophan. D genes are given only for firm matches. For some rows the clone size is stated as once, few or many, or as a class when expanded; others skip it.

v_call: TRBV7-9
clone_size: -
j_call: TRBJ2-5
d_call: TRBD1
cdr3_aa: CASSLGTGPWRTQYF
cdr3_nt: TGTGCCAGCAGCTTAGGGACAGGCCCCTGGAGAACCCAGTACTTC

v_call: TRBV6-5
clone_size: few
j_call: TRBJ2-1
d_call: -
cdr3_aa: CASSYYGTNEQFF
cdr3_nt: TGTGCCAGCAGTTACTACGGGACAAATGAGCAGTTCTTC

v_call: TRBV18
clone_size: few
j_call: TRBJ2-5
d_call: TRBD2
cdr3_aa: CASSLSLADQETQYF
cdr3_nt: TGTGCCAGCTCACTTTCGCTAGCGGACCAAGAGACCCAGTACTTC

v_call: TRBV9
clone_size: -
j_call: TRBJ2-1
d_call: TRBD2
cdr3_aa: CASSPPSGTRYNEQFF
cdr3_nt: TGTGCCAGCAGCCCTCCGTCCGGGACTAGATACAATGAGCAGTTCTTC

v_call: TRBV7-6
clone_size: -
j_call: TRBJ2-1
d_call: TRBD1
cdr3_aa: CASSLNPQGARNEQFF
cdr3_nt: TGTGCCAGCAGCTTAAACCCCCAGGGGGCTAGGAATGAGCAGTTCTTC

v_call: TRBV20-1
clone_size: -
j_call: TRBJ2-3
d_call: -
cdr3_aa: CSARGWRPMSTDTQYF
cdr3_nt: TGCAGTGCTAGAGGTTGGCGGCCAATGAGCACAGATACGCAGTATTTT

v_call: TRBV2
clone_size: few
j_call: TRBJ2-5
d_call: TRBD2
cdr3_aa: CASSRTSGRPQETQYF
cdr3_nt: TGTGCCAGCAGCCGGACTAGCGGGAGGCCACAAGAGACCCAGTACTTC

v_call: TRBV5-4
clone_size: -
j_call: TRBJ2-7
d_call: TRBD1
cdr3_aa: CASSLDTTGDYEQYF
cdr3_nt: TGTGCCAGCAGCTTGGATACGACAGGGGACTACGAGCAGTACTTC

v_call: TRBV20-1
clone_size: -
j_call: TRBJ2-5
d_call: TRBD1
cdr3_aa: CSAPPRTGGGETQYF
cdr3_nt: TGCAGTGCTCCACCGCGGACAGGGGGCGGTGAGACCCAGTACTTC

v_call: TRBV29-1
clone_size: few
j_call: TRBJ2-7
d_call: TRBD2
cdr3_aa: CSVLLAGQAVYEQYF
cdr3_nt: TGCAGCGTTTTACTAGCGGGTCAAGCTGTCTACGAGCAGTACTTC

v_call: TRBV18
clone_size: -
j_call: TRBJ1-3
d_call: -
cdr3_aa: CASSPDTLSGNTIYF
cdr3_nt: TGTGCCAGCTCACCAGACACCCTCTCTGGAAACACCATATATTTT

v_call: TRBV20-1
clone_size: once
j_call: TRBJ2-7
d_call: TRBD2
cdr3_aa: CSARDQMGLAGVSSYEQYF
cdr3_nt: TGCAGTGCTAGAGATCAAATGGGGCTAGCGGGAGTGAGCTCCTACGAGCAGTACTTC

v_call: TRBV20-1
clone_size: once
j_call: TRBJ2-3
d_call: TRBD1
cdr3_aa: CSATQGVGRDTQYF
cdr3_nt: TGCAGTGCTACCCAGGGGGTGGGTAGGGATACGCAGTATTTT

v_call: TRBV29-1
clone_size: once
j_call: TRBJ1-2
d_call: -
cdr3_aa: CSVEGRATLAYGYTF
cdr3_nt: TGCAGCGTTGAGGGTAGAGCCACGCTGGCCTATGGCTACACCTTC

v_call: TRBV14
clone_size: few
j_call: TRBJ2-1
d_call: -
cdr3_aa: CASSQDIGYYNEQFF
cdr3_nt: TGTGCCAGCAGCCAAGATATCGGGTACTACAATGAGCAGTTCTTC

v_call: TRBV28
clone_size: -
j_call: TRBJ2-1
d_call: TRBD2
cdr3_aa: CASSPGLAYGEQFF
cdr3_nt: TGTGCCAGCAGTCCCGGACTAGCGTATGGTGAGCAGTTCTTC

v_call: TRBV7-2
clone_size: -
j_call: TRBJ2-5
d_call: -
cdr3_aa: CASSLAGTDKETQYF
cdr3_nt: TGTGCCAGCAGCTTAGCTGGGACTGACAAAGAGACCCAGTACTTC

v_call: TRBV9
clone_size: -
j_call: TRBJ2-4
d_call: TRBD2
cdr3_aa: CASSASLRGGTKNIQYF
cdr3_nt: TGTGCCAGCAGCGCCTCTTTGCGGGGGGGTACCAAAAACATTCAGTACTTC

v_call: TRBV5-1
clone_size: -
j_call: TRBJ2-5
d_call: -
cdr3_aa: CASSRWQGSYNEQYF
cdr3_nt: TGCGCCAGCAGCAGATGGCAGGGAAGCTACAATGAGCAGTACTTC

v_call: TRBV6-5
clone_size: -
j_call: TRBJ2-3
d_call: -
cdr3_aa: CASRLGLSGTDTQYF
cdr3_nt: TGTGCCAGCAGATTGGGACTTTCTGGGACAGATACGCAGTATTTT

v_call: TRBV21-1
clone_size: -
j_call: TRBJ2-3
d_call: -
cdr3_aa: CASSKGGQGSTDTQYF
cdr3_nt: TGTGCCAGCAGCAAAGGGGGACAGGGTAGCACAGATACGCAGTATTTT

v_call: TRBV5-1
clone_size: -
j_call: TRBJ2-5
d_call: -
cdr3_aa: CASSPEGRGGQETQYF
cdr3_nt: TGCGCCAGCAGCCCGGAAGGGAGGGGGGGCCAAGAGACCCAGTACTTC

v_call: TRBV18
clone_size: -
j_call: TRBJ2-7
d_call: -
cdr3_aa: CASSRRVSANYEQYF
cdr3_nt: TGTGCCAGCTCACGACGGGTTAGCGCTAACTACGAGCAGTACTTC

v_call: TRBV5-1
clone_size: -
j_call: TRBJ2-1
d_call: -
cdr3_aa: CAGSLGTGGEFF
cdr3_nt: TGCGCCGGCAGCTTGGGGACTGGGGGAGAGTTCTTC